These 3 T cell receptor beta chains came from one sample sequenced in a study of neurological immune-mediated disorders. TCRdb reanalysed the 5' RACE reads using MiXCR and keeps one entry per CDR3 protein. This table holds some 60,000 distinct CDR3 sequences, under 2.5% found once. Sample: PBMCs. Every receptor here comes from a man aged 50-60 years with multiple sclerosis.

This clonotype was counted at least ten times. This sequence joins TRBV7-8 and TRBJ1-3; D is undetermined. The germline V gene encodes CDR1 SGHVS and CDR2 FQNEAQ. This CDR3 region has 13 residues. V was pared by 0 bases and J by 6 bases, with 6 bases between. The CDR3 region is CASSLARENTIYF. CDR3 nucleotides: TGTGCCAGCAGCTTAGCGAGGGAAAACACCATATATTTT.

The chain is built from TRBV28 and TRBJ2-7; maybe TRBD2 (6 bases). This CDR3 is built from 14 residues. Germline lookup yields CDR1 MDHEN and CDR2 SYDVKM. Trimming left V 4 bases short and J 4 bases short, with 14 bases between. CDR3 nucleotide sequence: TGTGCCAGCAGTTCGGATGGAGGGGAATACGAGCAGTACTTC. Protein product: CASSSDGGEYEQYF. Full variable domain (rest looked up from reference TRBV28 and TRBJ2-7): DVKVTQSSRYLVKRTGEKVFLECVQDMDHENMFWYRQDPGLGLRLIYFSYDVKMKEKGDIPEGYSVSREKKERFSLILESASTNQTSMYLCASSSDGGEYEQYFGPGTRLTVT.

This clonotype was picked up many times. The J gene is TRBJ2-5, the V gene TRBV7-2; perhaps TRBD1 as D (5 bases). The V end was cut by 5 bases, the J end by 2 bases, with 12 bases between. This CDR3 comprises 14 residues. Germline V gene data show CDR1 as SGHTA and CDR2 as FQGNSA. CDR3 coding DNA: TGTGCCAGCAGCCCCAGGACACTACAAGAGACCCAGTACTTC. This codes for CASSPRTLQETQYF.